A selection of T cell receptor beta chains follows, all from one sample in a study of beta chain features in type 1 diabetes. The protocol was immunoSEQ multiplex PCR, while the TCRdb copy is restricted to in-frame clones and leaves out a portion. The repertoire holds around 350,000 clones, with over 10% as singletons. The sample consisted of naive CD4+ T cells from blood. The receptors originated from a man in his late teens or twenties in good health. CDR3s include the opening cysteine and the closing phenylalanine or tryptophan. Each record gives: V gene, J gene, clone size, D gene, CDR3 protein. D genes are given only for firm matches. Some rows mark clone size as missing; the rest say once, few, many or name a class of expanded clone.

>TRBV30|TRBJ2-3|.|TRBD2
CAWDSRTSGNTDTQYF
>TRBV9|TRBJ2-1|few|.
CASSVGTLGQFF
>TRBV30|TRBJ1-1|few|.
CAWRPGPGVEAFF
>TRBV7-9|TRBJ2-7|.|.
CASSPRPGRSYEQYF
>TRBV4-3|TRBJ2-5|few|.
CASSRRTGQQETQYF
>TRBV4-3|TRBJ2-7|.|TRBD1
CASSQDPRTGVNEQYF
>TRBV7-2|TRBJ2-7|few|.
CASSSSTGTGNEQYF
>TRBV7-3|TRBJ2-2|few|.
CASSLNMGGPWAGELFF
>TRBV28|TRBJ2-3|few|.
CASSLRPGETYF
>TRBV19|TRBJ1-5|few|.
CASSILGQASNQPQHF
>TRBV7-2|TRBJ2-5|.|TRBD1
CASSRDRGFLMVGDQYF
>TRBV4-3|TRBJ1-6|.|.
CASSRNRGDRRGGHSPLHF
>TRBV5-4|TRBJ2-5|few|.
CASSRFPRRNQETQYF
>TRBV4-3|TRBJ2-7|few|.
CASSRNRQENEQYF
>TRBV28|TRBJ1-5|.|.
CASRPGISVQPQHF
>TRBV5-4|TRBJ2-5|.|TRBD2
CASSFLWTSGGAETQYF
>TRBV6-6|TRBJ2-1|few|.
CASSSSGLANEQFF
>TRBV6-1|TRBJ2-1|few|.
CASRSSQSYNEQFF
>TRBV28|TRBJ1-3|.|.
CASSAGDGNTIYF
>TRBV7-9|TRBJ1-5|few|.
CASSLDTGSYHSNQPQHF
>TRBV18|TRBJ1-5|.|.
CASSPSQGGQPQHF
>TRBV9|TRBJ2-7|few|TRBD2
CASSVAGTIPYEQYF